The sequence of this T cell receptor beta chain was determined in a study of T-cell reconstitution after alpha-beta-depleted transplantation in children (dated by TCRdb to 2016 to 2018). In the study overall: The study quantitatively tracked T-cell immune reconstitution after TCRalphabeta/CD19-depleted allogeneic hematopoietic cell transplantation in children using TCR repertoire profiling. Overall results and qualifications from the work: The apparently early alphabetaT-cell count recovery about two months after transplant was reportedly dependent on only several hundred rapidly expanded clones derived from non-depleted graft cells. The high TCRbeta diversity at day 60 in some patients was ascribed to recipient T cells and intrathymic progenitors that had survived conditioning. The frequencies of hyperexpanded clones fell over the following months, and after one year, T-cell counts and TCRbeta diversity were mostly attributed to newly produced T cells.

Library creation used PCR. The sequencer listed for this sample is Illumina HiSeq 2500. TCR libraries were prepared with molecular barcoding, using unique molecular identifiers to normalize TCRbeta repertoire quantification. Through fastp at Q25 and MiXCR, TCRdb rebuilt clones from the public reads, retaining in-frame beta chains. All rows with the same CDR3 protein become a single entry with the most common DNA and genes. The sample has about 900,000 distinct CDR3 sequences on record, roughly 29% of them singletons. The ten largest clones capture about 28% of the sample. Per the publication, the treatment or condition label means: allogeneic hematopoietic cell transplantation with graft depleted of TCRalphabeta T cells and CD19 B cells. The children who served as transplant recipients had been given grafts of TCRalphabeta/CD19-depleted allogeneic hematopoietic cells. Inclusive of the bounding cysteine and phenylalanine, the CDR3 is 15 residues long. The DNA shown is the 45-base CDR3, in frame from base 1. V trim: 6 bases; J trim: 5 bases; unmatched bases: 6. Sequences MDHEN (CDR1) and SYDVKM (CDR2) are obtained from the germline V gene.

This clonotype was seen ten or more times. The antigen this receptor binds is unknown. No base quality information exists; no much larger clone differs at one position. This receptor was identified in a boy under two years old who had a stem cell transplant for SCID, so the T cells may come from the graft donor. Rearrangement joined TRBV28 to TRBJ2-1, and TRBD2 aligns with 11 junction nucleotides. The specimen comprised PBMCs, mostly from graft donor cells, sampled 360 days after TCRalphabeta/CD19-depleted stem cell transplant. The sequenced DNA is TGTGCCAGCAGCCCCTATAGCGGGGGGGACAATGAGCAGTTCTTC. This translates into CASSPYSGGDNEQFF.